This T cell receptor (beta chain) originates from a study of blood T cell repertoires in COVID-19. Study-level background: Material from acute and convalescent COVID-19 was sourced from the United States, Italy and Spain. From T cells, B-cell-depleted T cells, or PBMCs came the material, which was cDNA or gDNA.

Sequenced by immunoSEQ multiplex PCR; TCRdb stores in-frame clones only, minus some. The sample includes roughly 140,000 clones, less than 90% of them seen just once. Germline-derived CDR1 and CDR2 are MNHEY and SMNVEV (reference sequence). V dropped 5 bases and J dropped 7; count of bases not matched to a gene: 9. This CDR3 has 16 amino acids. This clone was seen just once. The specimen was peripheral blood. The sequence came from a woman in her sixties or seventies with acute or convalescent COVID-19. The V and J genes are TRBV27 and TRBJ1-6, with 9 bases identical to TRBD1. The CDR3 DNA reads TGTGCCAGCAGTCCCCGAGGACAGGGGAGCAATTCACCCCTCCACTTT. Its translation: CASSPRGQGSNSPLHF.